The 13 T cell receptor beta chains below come from one sample, sequenced in a study of T-cell memory formation after mild COVID-19 (dated by TCRdb to about 2021). The library was built by means of 5' RACE. The sample was run on an Illumina NovaSeq 6000. TCRdb handled the public reads itself, with Q25 trimming in fastp and clone calling in MiXCR, and kept productive beta chains. Rows merge per CDR3 protein into single entries with the most common DNA and genes. This sample holds tens of thousands of distinct CDR3 sequences; 9.3% were observed only once. Clones ranked in the top ten supply 10% to 15% of the sample. Material for sequencing was PBMCs or a T cell subset sorted from them (not recorded which). Receptors were obtained from an adult woman who had mild COVID-19 (a few samples of this study predate the infection). The sample titles of this study are shuffled in the database, so cell type and time point are left out; the donor was told from shared clones.

This clonotype has more than one count but fewer than ten. The CDR3 spells CSARVAQDLPAHTF. The DNA of the CDR3 is TGCAGTGCTAGAGTAGCACAGGACCTCCCCGCTCACACCTTC. The chain couples TRBV20-1 to TRBJ1-2; TRBD1 might be the D (5 bases). CDR3 length equals 14 residues. Germline lookup yields CDR1 DFQATT and CDR2 SNEGSKA (reference sequence). V shed 1 base and J shed 12 bases, with 21 bases lying between them.

This clonotype has only a few counts. J is TRBJ2-3 and V is TRBV20-1; 11 nucleotides line up with TRBD2. The V and J ends lost 5 bases and 4 bases, in that order; junction bases with no gene match: 5. The CDR3 has 14 residues. The germline V gene has CDR1 DFQATT and CDR2 SNEGSKA (reference sequence). The DNA of the CDR3 is TGCAGTGCTTCTCCGGGACTAGCGGCAGATACGCAGTATTTT. Translation gives CSASPGLAADTQYF.

This clonotype was observed a handful of times. The CDR3 region is CASSKQGAVTSYNEQFF. The CDR3 DNA is TGTGCCAGCAGCAAACAGGGGGCCGTGACATCCTACAATGAGCAGTTCTTC. V usage is TRBV6-1 and J usage is TRBJ2-1, with TRBD1 identical over 9 bases. With V trimmed by 6 bases and J by 1 base, 10 bases remained unmatched. Germline V gives CDR1 MNHNS, CDR2 SASEGT. This CDR3 comprises 17 residues.

This clonotype was counted between two and nine times. The chain joins TRBV6-2 or TRBV6-3 to TRBJ2-2; 12 bases map to TRBD2. Losses at the gene ends were 2 bases for V and 2 bases for J; bases not matched to a gene: 6. The germline V gene has CDR1 MNHEY and CDR2 SVGEGT. The CDR3 loop spans 18 amino acids. In DNA form, the CDR3 reads TGTGCCAGCAGTTACGGAGCTAGCGGGAGGGCCAACACCGGGGAGCTGTTTTTT. This sequence encodes CASSYGASGRANTGELFF.

This clonotype was recorded many times. The V call is TRBV9, the J call TRBJ2-1; D unclear. Trimming took 0 bases from V and 9 from J, leaving 16 bases between them. The CDR3 covers 15 residues. Germline CDR1 reads SGDLS; CDR2 reads YYNGEE. DNA of the CDR3: TGTGCCAGCAGCGTAGTCATGGCGGCGGAAATTGAGCAGTTCTTC. Protein: CASSVVMAAEIEQFF.

The chain is built from TRBV11-1 and TRBJ2-6; 7 nucleotides match TRBD1. Losses at the gene ends were 5 bases for V and 0 bases for J; bases not matched to a gene: 7. Germline V lookup: CDR1 SGHAT, CDR2 FQDESV (reference sequence). This CDR3 is built from 17 residues. The CDR3 DNA follows: TGTGCCAGCAGCCAAACGACAGGGATCTCTGGGGCCAACGTCCTGACTTTC. Residues: CASSQTTGISGANVLTF.

This clonotype was seen more than once but under ten times. V gene TRBV20-1 combines with J gene TRBJ1-2; D not certain. This CDR3 is built from 12 residues. The germline CDR1 and CDR2 sequences are DFQATT and SNEGSKA (reference sequence). V was trimmed by 6 bases and J by 8 bases, leaving 16 bases between them. This chain's CDR3 is CSAPGRVSGYTF. CDR3 bases: TGCAGTGCCCCGGGGAGGGTTAGCGGCTACACCTTC.

This clonotype was seen a handful of times. The V and J genes are TRBV24-1 and TRBJ2-1; 10 bases agree with TRBD1. CDR1 and CDR2 (germline): KGHDR, SFDVKD. The CDR3 runs to 15 residues. V lost 9 bases to trimming and J lost 6 bases; unmatched junction nucleotides: 10. The DNA for the CDR3 is TGTGCCACCCGGGGGATGTGGGACAGGGGCAATGAGCAGTTCTTC. The encoded protein is CATRGMWDRGNEQFF.

This clonotype was seen a few times. The V call is TRBV30, the J call TRBJ2-2; a possible D gene is TRBD1 (5 bases). Trimming took off 8 bases at V and 2 bases at J, with 15 bases between the two ends. Per germline, CDR1 GTSNPN and CDR2 SVGIG (reference sequence). CDR3 length: 14 amino acids. CDR3 nucleotide sequence: TGTGCCCACAGAAGGGGCACTAACACCGGGGAGCTGTTTTTT. As protein: CAHRRGTNTGELFF.

This clonotype was counted ten times or more. This sequence joins TRBV5-5 and TRBJ2-1; no firm D call. Germline V lookup: CDR1 SGHKS, CDR2 YYEKEE (reference sequence). V lost 0 bases and J 0 bases, leaving 7 bases between the germline ends. The CDR3 has 15 residues. CDR3 in amino acids: CASSLAVSSYNEQFF. CDR3 DNA sequence: TGTGCCAGCAGCTTGGCTGTGAGCTCCTACAATGAGCAGTTCTTC. The full variable domain, rest sourced from reference TRBV5-5 and TRBJ2-1, is DAGVTQSPTHLIKTRGQQVTLRCSPISGHKSVSWYQQVLGQGPQFIFQYYEKEERGRGNFPDRFSARQFPNYSSELNVNALLLGDSALYLCASSLAVSSYNEQFFGPGTRLTVL.

This clonotype was observed at least ten times. The chain has TRBV6-5 and TRBJ2-7, with D maybe TRBD1 (6 bases). Trimming cost V 0 bases and J 6 bases, with 12 bases left between them. The germline gives CDR1 MNHEY, CDR2 SVGAGI. This CDR3 comprises 14 residues. DNA of the CDR3: TGTGCCAGCAGTTACTCGAATGTCAGGGGCGAGCAGTACTTC. Protein sequence: CASSYSNVRGEQYF.

This chain links TRBV6-6 with TRBJ1-4; tentatively, D is TRBD1 (6 bases). The CDR3 length is 15 residues. Looked up from germline, CDR1 is MNHNY and CDR2 is SVGAGI (reference sequence). The V and J ends lost 0 bases and 5 bases respectively, with 10 bases between them. CDR3 sequence (DNA): TGTGCCAGCAGTTACTCGGGGGGGCGGAATGAAAAACTGTTTTTT. Encoded protein: CASSYSGGRNEKLFF.

In its sample, this clonotype was seen a few times. J is TRBJ2-1 and V is TRBV3-1, with D unresolved. The CDR3 extends over 14 amino acids. With 1 base removed from V and 7 bases from J, the gap between germline ends came to 11 bases. CDR1 and CDR2 from the germline V gene are LGHDT and YNNKEL (reference sequence). CDR3 in amino acids: CASSQVQPANEQFF. CDR3 coding DNA: TGTGCCAGCAGCCAAGTCCAGCCTGCAAATGAGCAGTTCTTC.